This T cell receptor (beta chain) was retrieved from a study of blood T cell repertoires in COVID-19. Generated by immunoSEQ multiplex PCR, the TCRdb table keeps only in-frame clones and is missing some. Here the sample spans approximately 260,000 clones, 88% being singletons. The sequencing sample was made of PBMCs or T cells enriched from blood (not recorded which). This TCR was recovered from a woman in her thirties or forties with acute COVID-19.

The DNA of the CDR3 is TGTGCCAGCAGTTACCACAGGGGAGGCTACACCTTC. It is translated as CASSYHRGGYTF. The chain uses TRBV6-5 and TRBJ1-2; 7 bases match TRBD1. Trimming cost V 2 bases and J 8 bases; bases outside gene matches: 2. CDR3 length: 12 residues. Germline values: CDR1 MNHEY, CDR2 SVGAGI.